A single sample is the source of the 14 T cell receptor beta chains below, sequenced in a study of tumor-infiltrating lymphocytes in primary liver carcinoma. Synthesis of TCR beta cDNA was carried out from 450 to 650 ng total RNA with a constant-region primer. Three nested multiplex PCR rounds, a slightly modified ARM-PCR method, built the TCR beta libraries. TRBV1-TRBV30 forward primers paired with a C-beta reverse primer drove the first two PCR rounds, about 9 cycles each. TCRdb re-analysed the multiplex PCR reads in MiXCR, keeping a single row per CDR3 protein. The sample lists tens of thousands of distinct CDR3 sequences; approximately 74% were seen once. Both RNA and DNA were isolated together from approximately 22-30 mg of bulk tissue that had not been sorted. Sequencing was performed on liver tumor tissue from sampling region 4. As for subset: tumor region T4, right-lateral pole. All receptors come from a man aged 35 to 55 with primary liver carcinoma and hepatitis B virus infection.

Comment on this clonotype: A read error may account for a junction end that differs from germline. This chain uses TRBV6-1 with TRBJ1-1; D may be TRBD1 (5 bases). The CDR3 spans 15 residues. The germline V gene has CDR1 MNHNS and CDR2 SASEGT. CDR3 DNA sequence: TGTACCAGCGGAGGCTGGGGGACGGCGAACATTGAAGCTTTCTTT. Its protein is CTSGGWGTANIEAFF.

This clonotype was found many times. The V and J genes are TRBV28 and TRBJ2-7; D possibly corresponds to TRBD1 (6 bases). Trimming pared 6 bases from V and 1 base from J, leaving 13 bases between. CDR1 is MDHEN, CDR2 SYDVKM, per germline. The CDR3 sequence is 14 residues long. The CDR3 loop is CASSPTGLSYEQYF. CDR3 nucleotide sequence: TGTGCCAGCAGCCCGACAGGTTTGTCCTACGAGCAGTACTTC.

Comment on this clonotype: A junction boundary mismatches the germline segment, possibly from a read error. DNA of the CDR3: TGTGCTAGCATTTACATGATTAGCATTAATAGTGAGCAGTTCTTC. This codes for CASIYMISINSEQFF. The chain joins TRBV6-6 to TRBJ2-1; no clear D. The CDR3 length is 15 residues. Germline V gene lookup returns CDR1 MNHNY and CDR2 SVGAGI (reference sequence).

As regards this clonotype: A much larger clone is a single base away; this may be a read error. This rearrangement joins TRBV7-9 to TRBJ1-1; 7 bases fit TRBD1. Germline V gene data show CDR1 as SEHNR and CDR2 as FQNEAQ (reference sequence). CDR3 size: 13 residues. DNA for the CDR3: TGTGCCAGCAGCTCGGGACAGTTCACTGAAGCTTCCTTT. It is translated as CASSSGQFTEASF.

About this clonotype: A single base separates this from a much larger clone, so it may be a read error. V is TRBV28 and J is TRBJ2-7; D is possibly TRBD2 (6 bases). Looked up from germline, CDR1 is MDHEN and CDR2 is SYDVKM. This CDR3 contains 13 residues. The CDR3, as DNA: TGTACCAGCAGAAGGCAGGGAGGTGATGAGCAGTACTTC. Its protein product is CTSRRQGGDEQYF.

In regard to this clonotype: This may be a read error, as it is one base from a much larger clone. The rearrangement links TRBV24-1 to TRBJ1-1; tentative D call: TRBD1 (6 bases). Germline V CDR1 and CDR2: KGHDR, SFDVKD. CDR3 size: 15 residues. Between the trimmed V and J ends, which lost 3 bases and 6 bases, there was a span of 16 bases. The CDR3 reads CATSDPSGGGAEAFF. In DNA form, the CDR3 reads TGTGCCACCAGTGATCCCTCGGGCGGGGGCGCTGAAGCTTTCTTT.

A note on this clonotype: A much more abundant neighbour one base away suggests this may be a read error. Here the CDR3 omits its conserved ending phenylalanine or tryptophan, so a read error is the likely source. The chain recombines TRBV7-9 with TRBJ2-5; 11 bases line up with TRBD1. Germline loops: CDR1 SEHNR, CDR2 FQNEAQ (reference sequence). The CDR3 is made up of 16 amino acids. V shed 5 bases, J shed 2 bases, and the junction held 7 bases outside the gene matches. The CDR3 sequence: CASSKGDRGAQETQYS. The CDR3 DNA sequence: TGTGCCAGCAGCAAAGGGGACAGGGGGGCTCAAGAGACCCAGTACTCC.

Of note for this clonotype: An end of the junction differs from the germline gene, which may be a read error. The V call is TRBV11-2, the J call TRBJ2-3; tentative D call: TRBD2 (6 bases). Germline-derived CDR1 and CDR2 are SGHAT and FQNNGV. There are 14 residues in the CDR3. In nucleotides, the CDR3 is TGTGTCGGAGGGGCACGGGAGTCCGCAGATACGCACTATTTT. It yields the protein CVGGARESADTHYF.

As to this clonotype: As the CDR3 is not closed by the conserved phenylalanine or tryptophan, this likely results from a read error. This chain links TRBV11-2 with TRBJ2-5; D tentatively fits TRBD1 or TRBD2 (5 bases each). Germline CDR1 SGHAT, CDR2 FQNNGV. CDR3 length equals 15 residues. The chain's CDR3 is CASSPAGWDQETQYS. The CDR3 DNA is TGTGCCAGCAGCCCGGCCGGGTGGGACCAAGAGACTCAGTACTCC.

Note on this clonotype: At one of its ends the junction is not consistent with the germline gene, which may arise from a read error. The chain has TRBV10-3 and TRBJ1-1, with TRBD1 matching 7 bases. The CDR3 length is 18 residues. In germline, CDR1 is ENHRY, CDR2 SYGVKD. CDR3 loop: CAIRESGGSGTVRTEAFF. As DNA, the CDR3 is TGTGCCATCAGAGAGTCAGGCGGCTCCGGGACAGTTCGCACTGAGGCTTTTTTT.

V is TRBV4-2 and J is TRBJ2-7, with D unresolved. V was cut by 1 base and J by 6 bases, with 19 bases left in between. The V gene's germline CDR1 is LGHNA and CDR2 YNFKEQ. CDR3 size: 16 residues. CDR3 nucleotides: TGTGCCAGCAGCCAAGGTTCCCCCCGGTGGTCTGGCGAGCAGTACTTC. This gives the protein CASSQGSPRWSGEQYF.

Ten or more counts support this clonotype. The chain joins TRBV30 to TRBJ1-3; D gene uncertain. Trimming removed 1 base from V and 7 bases from J, with 14 bases in between. Germline CDR1 and CDR2: GTSNPN and SVGIG (reference sequence). The CDR3 is 14 amino acids. The CDR3 DNA sequence: TGTGCCTGGAGTGGAAGAGGGAGTTGGAACACCATATATTTT. Amino acids: CAWSGRGSWNTIYF. Filled out from reference TRBV30 and TRBJ1-3, the complete variable domain reads SQTIHQWPATLVQPVGSPLSLECTVEGTSNPNLYWYRQAAGRGLQLLFYSVGIGQISSEVPQNLSASRPQDRQFILSSKKLLLSDSGFYLCAWSGRGSWNTIYFGEGSWLTVV.

Regarding this clonotype: The final CDR3 position lacks the conserved phenylalanine or tryptophan, pointing to a likely read error. It is unclear where the CDR3 begins or ends on the DNA, so no DNA is shown, and the CDR3 is as TCRdb lists it. The chain links TRBV5-1 to TRBJ2-7. Inclusive of both ends, the CDR3 amounts to 15 amino acids. The V gene's germline CDR1 is SGHRS and CDR2 YFSETQ. This CDR3 is CASSLTSGSSYEEYI.

As to this clonotype: One end of the junction fails to match germline, which may point to a read error. The J gene is TRBJ2-3, the V gene TRBV10-2, with unresolved D. This CDR3 has 14 residues. The V gene's germline CDR1 is WSHSY and CDR2 SAAADI. The CDR3 coding sequence is TGCGCCACTTCAGCCTTATCAGGCACAGATACGCAGTGTTTT. Translated: CATSALSGTDTQCF.